The rows below give T cell receptor beta chains drawn from one sample of a study of early T cells in non-severe SARS-CoV-2 infection. TCRdb used MiXCR to reprocess the 5' RACE reads, holding one entry per CDR3 protein. Of 95,000 to 120,000 distinct CDR3 sequences listed, about 12% are singletons. The sequenced material came from whole blood. The receptors derive from an adult who was a healthcare worker with PCR-confirmed SARS-CoV-2 infection or an uninfected control (not recorded which). Each CDR3 is given with its conserved first and last residue. A D gene is named only where the DNA matches it firmly. Part of the rows lack a size; the others show once, few, many or a class for expanded clones.

>TRBJ2-5|.|TRBD2|TRBV19
CASREPGLAQETQYF
TGTGCCAGTAGAGAGCCGGGACTAGCCCAAGAGACCCAGTACTTC
>TRBJ1-2|.|.|TRBV29-1
CSVDGGYTF
TGCAGCGTTGACGGAGGCTACACCTTC
>TRBJ2-1|.|.|TRBV7-8
CASSGRRGEPYNEQFF
TGTGCCAGCAGTGGTAGGAGGGGAGAGCCCTACAATGAGCAGTTCTTC
>TRBJ2-1|.|TRBD2|TRBV6-5
CASSYSPRLAGVHEQFF
TGTGCCAGCAGTTACTCACCTAGACTAGCGGGAGTACATGAGCAGTTCTTC
>TRBJ2-3|.|.|TRBV7-2
CASSLGVGGSSTDTQYF
TGTGCCAGCAGCTTAGGGGTTGGCGGATCTAGCACAGATACGCAGTATTTT
>TRBJ1-6|.|.|TRBV10-3
CAISESTQGARNSPLHF
TGTGCCATCAGTGAGTCGACCCAGGGTGCGCGTAATTCACCCCTCCACTTT
>TRBJ1-5|many|.|TRBV6-6
CASTALQGPEPQHF
TGTGCCAGCACAGCCCTTCAGGGACCCGAGCCCCAGCATTTT
>TRBJ1-1|many|TRBD1|TRBV6-5
CASRPGTGAYTEAFF
TGTGCCAGCAGGCCCGGGACAGGGGCCTACACTGAAGCTTTCTTT
>TRBJ2-3|few|.|TRBV5-1
CASSWTTDTQYF
TGCGCCAGCAGCTGGACGACAGATACGCAGTATTTT
>TRBJ1-1|.|TRBD1|TRBV18
CASSPPTDRVNTEAFF
TGTGCCAGCTCACCACCGACGGACAGGGTAAACACTGAAGCTTTCTTT
>TRBJ2-3|.|.|TRBV11-3
CASSSTVDTQYF
TGTGCCAGCAGCTCCACGGTAGATACGCAGTATTTT
>TRBJ1-2|few|TRBD1|TRBV7-9
CASSLTPQGATYGYTF
TGTGCCAGCAGCTTAACCCCACAGGGGGCCACCTATGGCTACACCTTC
>TRBJ1-1|.|.|TRBV10-2
CASSESRRSTEAFF
TGCGCCAGCAGTGAGTCCCGGAGAAGCACTGAAGCTTTCTTT